The 27 T cell receptor beta chains presented below share a single source sample, sequenced in a study of blood T cell repertoires in COVID-19. Assay: immunoSEQ multiplex PCR; the TCRdb copy retains only in-frame clones and omits some. The data show roughly 68,000 clones, around 86% seen once. The sample taken for sequencing was peripheral blood. The origin of the receptors is a man between 45 and 60 years old with active COVID-19.

V is TRBV27 and J is TRBJ2-7; D might be TRBD2 (7 bases). This CDR3 has 15 residues. CDR1 is MNHEY and CDR2 is SMNVEV in the germline V gene (reference sequence). Trimming removed 5 bases from V and 5 bases from J, with 19 bases in between. In DNA, the CDR3 is TGTGCCAGCAGTATAGGGGGGGTGCAGACCCACGAGCAGTACTTC. This sequence encodes CASSIGGVQTHEQYF.

The chain uses TRBV2 and TRBJ2-1, with 8 bases aligning to TRBD2. The CDR3 consists of 14 residues. The ends lost 4 bases at V and 10 bases at J; junction bases unmatched: 9. Germline CDR1 and CDR2: SNHLY and FYNNEI. The CDR3 region is CASSGGLEAREQFF. The CDR3 bases are TGTGCCAGCAGTGGGGGACTAGAGGCCCGGGAGCAGTTCTTC. Based on the CDR3 plus reference TRBV2 and TRBJ2-1, the full variable domain is EPEVTQTPSHQVTQMGQEVILRCVPISNHLYFYWYRQILGQKVEFLVSFYNNEISEKSEIFDDQFSVERPDGSNFTLKIRSTKLEDSAMYFCASSGGLEAREQFFGPGTRLTVL.

This clone was observed a handful of times. The rearrangement joins TRBV19 to TRBJ1-1, with 7 positions matching TRBD1. Germline-derived CDR1 and CDR2 are LNHDA and SQIVND (reference sequence). Germline trimming cut 5 bases from V and 1 base from J; bases unmatched to any gene: 7. The CDR3 totals 15 residues. The CDR3 loop is CASSFGDRANTEAFF. The CDR3 bases are TGTGCCAGTAGTTTCGGAGACAGGGCGAACACTGAAGCTTTCTTT.

The sample holds a few counts of this clone. This chain joins TRBV5-4 and TRBJ2-1; 10 bases match TRBD2. Germline V gives CDR1 SGHNT, CDR2 YYREEE (reference sequence). V gave up 2 bases and J gave up 8 bases; unmatched junction bases: 16. The length of the CDR3 is 18 residues. The chain's CDR3 is CASSFRDWSGGAEDEQFF. For the CDR3, the DNA is TGTGCCAGCAGCTTCCGGGATTGGAGCGGGGGGGCCGAGGATGAGCAGTTCTTC.

The chain has TRBV27 and TRBJ1-2; 7 bases match TRBD1. This CDR3 spans 14 amino acids. The germline CDR1 and CDR2 sequences are MNHEY and SMNVEV (reference sequence). Trimming removed 4 bases from V and 6 bases from J; junction bases left unmatched: 8. The CDR3 here is CASSSGVRGNGYTF. Here the CDR3 DNA reads TGTGCCAGCAGTTCCGGAGTCAGGGGGAATGGCTACACCTTC.

This clone was seen just once. J is TRBJ2-5 and V is TRBV3-1 (or the pseudogene TRBV3-2); D is ambiguous. The V gene's germline CDR1 is LGHDT and CDR2 YNNKEL (reference sequence). The CDR3 has 13 residues. Trimming took off 1 base at V and 1 base at J, with 4 bases between the two ends. The CDR3 sequence is CASSQAVQETQYF. The CDR3, as DNA: TGTGCCAGCAGCCAAGCAGTCCAAGAGACCCAGTACTTC.

This chain uses TRBV27 with TRBJ1-6, with D possibly TRBD1 on 6 matching bases. Germline V lookup: CDR1 MNHEY, CDR2 SMNVEV (reference sequence). The CDR3 is made up of 14 amino acids. Trimming shortened V by 5 bases and J by 13 bases, and 18 bases separated the two germline ends. The CDR3 DNA follows: TGTGCCAGCAGTCCCCAACAGGGCCCGGCCCCCCTCCACTTT. Protein product: CASSPQQGPAPLHF.

CDR3: CATSRFSGSPNNEQFF. CDR3 coding DNA: TGTGCCACCAGCAGATTTAGCGGGAGCCCTAACAATGAGCAGTTCTTC. The chain recombines TRBV15 with TRBJ2-1; 9 bases map to TRBD2. There are 16 residues in the CDR3. The germline V gene encodes CDR1 LNHNV and CDR2 YYDKDF (reference sequence). V lost 2 bases to trimming and J lost 5 bases; unmatched junction nucleotides: 7.

In DNA form, the CDR3 reads TGCGCCAGCAGCCAAGCCAGGGGGCGACTTAATGAAAAACTGTTTTTT. This gives the protein CASSQARGRLNEKLFF. This chain links TRBV4-3 with TRBJ1-4, with 8 bases that match TRBD1. The length of the CDR3 is 16 residues. The trim removed 1 base at V and 4 bases at J, leaving 5 bases unmatched. The germline CDR1 and CDR2 sequences are LGHNA and YSLEER.

The chain links TRBV3-1 (or the pseudogene TRBV3-2) to TRBJ2-1, with a possible D match to TRBD2 (6 bases). This CDR3 is 15 amino acids long. Germline V gives CDR1 LGHDT, CDR2 YNNKEL (reference sequence). Trimming removed 1 base from V and 2 bases from J, with 9 bases in between. CDR3 protein: CASSQGSGAYNEQFF. The CDR3 region has the DNA TGTGCCAGCAGCCAAGGTAGCGGAGCCTACAATGAGCAGTTCTTC.

The chain joins TRBV6-5 to TRBJ1-1; D uncertain. The germline V gene has CDR1 MNHEY and CDR2 SVGAGI. V was shortened by 6 bases and J by 6 bases, with 8 bases between the two germline ends. The CDR3 sequence is 11 residues long. In DNA, the CDR3 is TGTGCCAGCAGAAACTACGCTGAAGCTTTCTTT. It specifies CASRNYAEAFF.

The gene calls are TRBV6-2 or TRBV6-3 and TRBJ1-5; D may be TRBD1 (6 bases). Germline loops: CDR1 MNHEY, CDR2 SVGEGT. CDR3 length: 16 amino acids. V gave up 4 bases and J gave up 3 bases, with 16 bases separating them. Here the CDR3 reads CASSWTVGNPNQPQHF. The CDR3 nucleotides read TGTGCCAGCAGTTGGACAGTGGGGAACCCCAATCAGCCCCAGCATTTT.

This clone showed up just a few times. The chain recombines TRBV29-1 with TRBJ2-3; tentatively, D is TRBD2 (6 bases). Trimming removed 7 bases from V and 4 bases from J, with 21 bases in between. Germline assignment: CDR1 SQVTM and CDR2 ANQGSEA. This CDR3 contains 15 residues. The CDR3 DNA is TGCAGCGCAATGTTGGGAGCGGGCGGGCCAGATACGCAGTATTTT. Its protein is CSAMLGAGGPDTQYF.

V and J are TRBV4-1 and TRBJ2-3, with D possibly being TRBD1 (6 bases). The CDR3 spans 15 residues. Germline V gene data show CDR1 as MGHRA and CDR2 as YSYEKL. V lost 6 bases, J lost 5 bases, and 18 bases lay in between. CDR3 sequence (DNA): TGCGCCAGCAGTTTACTTACAGGGACAATAGATACGCAGTATTTT. Protein: CASSLLTGTIDTQYF.

This chain joins TRBV28 and TRBJ2-1; 9 nucleotides line up with TRBD1. Germline V gives CDR1 MDHEN, CDR2 SYDVKM. The CDR3 spans 15 residues. J lost 3 bases, V lost 4 bases, and 4 bases had no gene match. As DNA, the CDR3 is TGTGCCAGCAGTTCTGGGACAGGGATCTACAATGAGCAGTTCTTC. The encoded protein is CASSSGTGIYNEQFF. Full variable domain (missing parts from reference TRBV28 and TRBJ2-1): DVKVTQSSRYLVKRTGEKVFLECVQDMDHENMFWYRQDPGLGLRLIYFSYDVKMKEKGDIPEGYSVSREKKERFSLILESASTNQTSMYLCASSSGTGIYNEQFFGPGTRLTVL.

V and J are TRBV27 and TRBJ2-5; maybe TRBD1 (5 bases). The CDR3 is made up of 13 amino acids. V was trimmed by 3 bases and J by 5 bases, leaving 10 bases between them. CDR1 is MNHEY, CDR2 SMNVEV, per germline (reference sequence). This chain's CDR3 is CASSFRRAETQYF. The CDR3 region has the DNA TGTGCCAGCAGTTTTCGCAGGGCTGAGACCCAGTACTTC.

The chain couples TRBV7-2 to TRBJ1-4, with no clear D. Deletions cut 1 base from V and 0 bases from J, with 12 bases between. This CDR3 spans 17 amino acids. The germline gives CDR1 SGHTA, CDR2 FQGNSA. The CDR3: CASSLEAGEATNEKLFF. CDR3 nucleotides: TGTGCCAGCAGCTTAGAAGCGGGAGAAGCAACTAATGAAAAACTGTTTTTT.

The chain joins TRBV28 to TRBJ2-5; the match to TRBD2 covers 9 bases. The germline V gene has CDR1 MDHEN and CDR2 SYDVKM. This CDR3 comprises 12 residues. V shed 8 bases, J shed 3 bases, and the junction held 1 base outside the gene matches. As DNA, the CDR3 is TGTGCCAGCGCTAGCGGGAAAGAGACCCAGTACTTC. Translation: CASASGKETQYF.

The rearrangement joins TRBV5-6 to TRBJ2-7; 10 bases are shared with TRBD1. This CDR3 contains 14 residues. V dropped 4 bases and J dropped 5; count of bases not matched to a gene: 6. Germline values: CDR1 SGHDT, CDR2 YYEEEE. CDR3 residues: CASSPTTGGNEQYF. CDR3 in DNA: TGTGCCAGCAGCCCGACGACAGGGGGCAACGAGCAGTACTTC.

The CDR3 DNA sequence: TGTGCCAGCAGTTCACGGACAAGTTCCTACGAGCAGTACTTC. This codes for CASSSRTSSYEQYF. This chain connects TRBV6-5 to TRBJ2-7, with D perhaps TRBD1 (5 bases). The V and J ends lost 4 bases and 1 base respectively, with 11 bases between them. The CDR3 has 14 amino acids. CDR1 MNHEY and CDR2 SVGAGI come from the germline V gene.

This chain links TRBV18 with TRBJ2-1, with D tentatively TRBD1 (7 bases). Trimming took 4 bases from V and 6 from J, leaving 16 bases between them. Germline V CDR1 and CDR2: KGHSH, LQKENI. This CDR3 has 15 residues. This CDR3 reads CASSRGTENINEQFF. In DNA, the CDR3 is TGTGCCAGCTCACGCGGGACAGAGAATATCAATGAGCAGTTCTTC.

The V gene is TRBV28, the J gene TRBJ2-7; 7 nucleotides match TRBD1. Per germline, CDR1 MDHEN and CDR2 SYDVKM. The CDR3 sequence is 14 residues long. The junction had 6 bases not matched to a gene; V was cut back by 3 bases and J by 4 bases. The CDR3 DNA is TGTGCCAGCAGTTTCCAAACGACAGGGTACGAGCAGTACTTC. Translation: CASSFQTTGYEQYF.

This chain links TRBV19 with TRBJ2-2; 11 positions match TRBD1. Germline lookup yields CDR1 LNHDA and CDR2 SQIVND (reference sequence). Trimming cost V 3 bases and J 2 bases; bases outside gene matches: 17. The CDR3 sequence is 21 residues long. This CDR3 reads CASSIKRTGGGTGHNTGELFF. The CDR3 DNA reads TGTGCCAGTAGTATCAAAAGGACAGGGGGCGGGACGGGTCATAACACCGGGGAGCTGTTTTTT.

The rearrangement links TRBV18 to TRBJ1-1; 7 positions match TRBD1. Germline CDR1 and CDR2: KGHSH and LQKENI. V lost 6 bases, J lost 0 bases, and 7 bases stayed unmatched. The CDR3 consists of 15 residues. The CDR3 DNA follows: TGTGCCAGCTCTGAGGGACAGCGAGTGAACACTGAAGCTTTCTTT. Its translation: CASSEGQRVNTEAFF.

The chain couples TRBV4-2 to TRBJ2-2; D might be TRBD1 (5 bases). This CDR3 is 14 amino acids long. The V end was cut by 1 base, the J end by 6 bases, with 9 bases between. Per the germline V gene, CDR1 is LGHNA and CDR2 is YNFKEQ. CDR3 sequence: CASSQGEGAGELFF. CDR3 DNA sequence: TGTGCCAGCAGCCAAGGGGAAGGGGCCGGGGAGCTGTTTTTT.

This sequence joins TRBV4-2 and TRBJ2-1, with a tentative D call TRBD2 (5 bases). The CDR3 has 15 residues. The germline CDR1 and CDR2 sequences are LGHNA and YNFKEQ. Trimming shortened V by 4 bases and J by 5 bases, and 15 bases separated the two germline ends. In DNA form, the CDR3 reads TGTGCCAGCAGCCGAAAGGTACAGACTAACAATGAGCAGTTCTTC. Translating it yields CASSRKVQTNNEQFF.

This chain connects TRBV28 to TRBJ2-1; 15 nucleotides line up with TRBD2. CDR1 is MDHEN, CDR2 SYDVKM, per germline. The CDR3 covers 18 residues. After removal of 2 bases from V and 2 bases from J, the junction contained 4 bases not matched to a gene. CDR3 protein: CASSLKGLAGGPYNEQFF. The CDR3 DNA sequence: TGTGCCAGCAGTTTAAAGGGACTAGCGGGGGGACCCTACAATGAGCAGTTCTTC.